This TCR beta chain is drawn from a study of blood T cell repertoires in COVID-19. Study-wide background: Samples of COVID-19 (acute and convalescent) were obtained from the United States, Italy and Spain. Nucleic acid was either cDNA or gDNA, and it came from T cells, B-cell-depleted T cells, or PBMCs.

With V trimmed by 3 bases and J by 1 base, 3 bases remained unmatched. Germline V gene lookup returns CDR1 LGHNA and CDR2 YNFKEQ. CDR3 length: 16 residues. In the original analysis: Reference gene primer amplification gave estimated nucleated cell counts. Measured with immunoSEQ multiplex PCR; TCRdb has only the in-frame clones, and not every one. For V, J and clone size, that table is used; D and trimming come from the DNA. The sample lists 240,000 or so clones, approximately 85% occurring once. The sequence was obtained from a woman aged 55-75 years with active or convalescent COVID-19. The chain recombines TRBV4-2 with TRBJ2-3, with TRBD2 matching 11 bases. Sequencing was done on a sample of peripheral blood. The DNA of the CDR3 is TGTGCCAGCAGCCAGGGACTAGCGGTAGGCACAGATACGCAGTATTTT. This translates into CASSQGLAVGTDTQYF.